The 8 T cell receptor beta chains below come from one sample, sequenced in a study of shared clonotypes between healthy human individuals. Clones were read by immunoSEQ multiplex PCR, and TCRdb kept only the in-frame ones, dropping some. The sample has about 530,000 clones, 90% to 97% seen once. The specimen sequenced was naive CD4+ T cells sorted from blood. Sample subset: CD45RA+ positively selected. The receptors derive from a woman younger than 45 in good health.

This chain uses TRBV29-1 with TRBJ2-7, with TRBD2 matching 12 bases. With 6 bases clipped from V and 7 bases from J, the junction kept 7 bases outside the gene matches. CDR1 SQVTM and CDR2 ANQGSEA come from the germline V gene. The CDR3 loop spans 13 amino acids. The CDR3 spells CSVRTSGTREQYF. The CDR3 DNA reads as TGCAGCGTCCGGACTAGCGGGACTCGGGAGCAGTACTTC.

This clone appeared a single time. The chain joins TRBV28 to TRBJ2-7, with 10 positions matching TRBD2. Germline CDR1 MDHEN, CDR2 SYDVKM. This CDR3 contains 14 residues. Trimming cost V 6 bases and J 5 bases; bases outside gene matches: 7. CDR3 sequence reads: CASSSGTSADEQYF. CDR3 bases: TGTGCCAGCAGCTCCGGGACTAGCGCCGACGAGCAGTACTTC.

The V gene is TRBV2, the J gene TRBJ1-3, with a possible D match to TRBD1 (5 bases). Trimming took off 4 bases at V and 3 bases at J, with 16 bases between the two ends. CDR1 and CDR2 (germline): SNHLY, FYNNEI. The CDR3 loop spans 16 amino acids. The CDR3 region has the DNA TGTGCCAGCAGTGCGTTGGCCCAGGGTGATGGAAACACCATATATTTT. As protein: CASSALAQGDGNTIYF.

The chain is built from TRBV6-6 and TRBJ2-1, with D tentatively TRBD1 (6 bases). This CDR3 contains 15 residues. Germline values: CDR1 MNHNY, CDR2 SVGAGI (reference sequence). The V and J ends lost 6 bases and 7 bases respectively, with 19 bases between them. The CDR3 region is CASSLGQSWTNEQFF. DNA of the CDR3: TGTGCCAGCAGCCTAGGACAGTCCTGGACGAATGAGCAGTTCTTC.

The chain employs TRBV6-6 and TRBJ2-2; weak D call: TRBD1 (5 bases). The CDR3 runs to 14 residues. The germline CDR1 and CDR2 sequences are MNHNY and SVGAGI (reference sequence). Trimming pared 6 bases from V and 7 bases from J, leaving 15 bases between. CDR3 bases: TGTGCCAGCAGCCCCCAGGGAATTGACGGGGAGCTGTTTTTT. As protein: CASSPQGIDGELFF.

This clone was detected only a few times. Here the CDR3 reads CASSDRAGPYEQYF. CDR3 nucleotide sequence: TGTGCCAGCAGTGACAGGGCCGGGCCGTACGAGCAGTACTTC. The chain links TRBV6-5 to TRBJ2-7; TRBD1 aligns across 7 bases. With 5 bases clipped from V and 4 bases from J, the junction kept 8 bases outside the gene matches. Germline CDR1 reads MNHEY; CDR2 reads SVGAGI. CDR3 length: 14 residues.

The genes are TRBV7-2 and TRBJ2-3; 7 bases are a match to TRBD1. The CDR3 loop spans 14 amino acids. CDR1 is SGHTA and CDR2 is FQGNSA in the germline V gene. V lost 1 base, J lost 4 bases, and 2 bases stayed unmatched. The CDR3 loop is CASSLGTGPDTQYF. In nucleotides, the CDR3 is TGTGCCAGCAGCTTAGGGACAGGACCAGATACGCAGTATTTT.

The chain carries TRBV9 and TRBJ2-7, with a tentative D call TRBD1 (5 bases). From germline, CDR1 is SGDLS and CDR2 YYNGEE. This CDR3 has 13 amino acids. Trimming pared 3 bases from V and 9 bases from J, leaving 16 bases between. CDR3 region: CASSAPGVDRQYF. For the CDR3, the DNA is TGTGCCAGCAGCGCCCCCGGCGTTGACAGGCAGTACTTC.